These 20 T cell receptor beta chains originate from one sample sequenced in a study of shared clonotypes between healthy human individuals. The naive CD8 subset, CD45RO-negative cells positively selected for CCR7, excluded terminally differentiated effector memory CD45RA+ cells. Sequenced by immunoSEQ multiplex PCR; TCRdb stores in-frame clones only, minus some. The sample has about 600,000 clones; about 95% are singletons. Sequencing was done on a sample of naive CD8+ T cells sorted from blood. These receptors were collected from a woman in her twenties or thirties in good health.

The gene calls are TRBV27 and TRBJ2-3; D assignment may be TRBD1 or TRBD2 (5 bases each). V lost 2 bases, J lost 7 bases, and 7 bases lay in between. This CDR3 has 12 residues. Per the germline V gene, CDR1 is MNHEY and CDR2 is SMNVEV (reference sequence). The chain's CDR3 is CASSLGGNTQYF. The CDR3 DNA sequence: TGTGCCAGCAGTTTAGGGGGAAATACGCAGTATTTT.

The chain employs TRBV7-3 and TRBJ2-1; 9 positions match TRBD2. The CDR3 sequence is 13 residues long. The V gene's germline CDR1 is SGHTA and CDR2 FQGTGA. V trimming: 6 bases; J trimming: 7 bases; junction bases outside the gene matches: 4. CDR3 amino acids: CASSFTSGNEQFF. DNA of the CDR3: TGTGCCAGCAGTTTTACTAGCGGGAATGAGCAGTTCTTC. Based on the CDR3 plus reference TRBV7-3 and TRBJ2-1, the full variable domain is GAGVSQTPSNKVTEKGKYVELRCDPISGHTALYWYRQSLGQGPEFLIYFQGTGAADDSGLPNDRFFAVRPEGSVSTLKIQRTERGDSAVYLCASSFTSGNEQFFGPGTRLTVL.

The rearrangement uses TRBV7-9 and TRBJ2-2; 14 bases fit TRBD2. Unmatched junction bases numbered 1, after V lost 4 bases and J lost 3 bases. Germline lookup yields CDR1 SEHNR and CDR2 FQNEAQ (reference sequence). The CDR3 consists of 16 residues. CDR3 amino acids: CASSSGLAGDTGELFF. CDR3 in DNA: TGTGCCAGCAGCTCGGGACTAGCGGGAGACACCGGGGAGCTGTTTTTT.

This chain uses TRBV28 with TRBJ2-1; no firm D call. This CDR3 has 12 residues. Germline V gene lookup returns CDR1 MDHEN and CDR2 SYDVKM. The ends were cut back, 2 bases at V and 8 bases at J, with 7 bases in the middle. Here the CDR3 reads CASSLVADEQFF. The CDR3 coding sequence is TGTGCCAGCAGTTTAGTGGCTGATGAGCAGTTCTTC.

The gene calls are TRBV28 and TRBJ1-4; tentatively, D is TRBD1 (5 bases). This CDR3 spans 15 amino acids. Germline CDR1 MDHEN, CDR2 SYDVKM. Trimming left V 5 bases short and J 0 bases short, with 10 bases between. The CDR3 nucleotides read TGTGCCAGCAGTCCAGGGATTGCAACTAATGAAAAACTGTTTTTT. Translating gives CASSPGIATNEKLFF.

The CDR3 DNA follows: TGTGCCAGCAGCTTGGGGACAGCCTATGAAGCTTTCTTT. It codes for CASSLGTAYEAFF. The chain is built from TRBV5-4 and TRBJ1-1, with D maybe TRBD1 (6 bases). Trimming shortened V by 0 bases and J by 7 bases, and 10 bases separated the two germline ends. Germline CDR1 and CDR2: SGHNT and YYREEE (reference sequence). This CDR3 region has 13 residues.

The chain employs TRBV29-1 and TRBJ2-1; 11 nucleotides agree with TRBD2. CDR1 is SQVTM and CDR2 is ANQGSEA in the germline V gene. The CDR3 has 18 amino acids. The trim removed 1 base at V and 5 bases at J, leaving 13 bases unmatched. Here the CDR3 DNA reads TGCAGCGTTGAAGGACTAGCGGGAACCTTCCCACCTCACAATGAGCAGTTCTTC. Its protein product is CSVEGLAGTFPPHNEQFF.

V gene TRBV28 combines with J gene TRBJ2-7; 7 nucleotides line up with TRBD2. CDR3 length equals 16 residues. The ends lost 5 bases at V and 2 bases at J; junction bases unmatched: 12. CDR1 is MDHEN, CDR2 SYDVKM, per germline. CDR3 nucleotide sequence: TGTGCCAGCAGTCTAGGAAGCGGGAAGGGGACCTACGAGCAGTACTTC. Translation gives CASSLGSGKGTYEQYF.

The V gene is TRBV4-1, the J gene TRBJ2-3; D gene ambiguous. The CDR3 runs to 15 residues. V lost 3 bases, J lost 0 bases, and 10 bases lay in between. The V gene's germline CDR1 is MGHRA and CDR2 YSYEKL. The CDR3 loop is CASSQRAPSTDTQYF. The CDR3 region has the DNA TGCGCCAGCAGCCAGCGAGCCCCTAGCACAGATACGCAGTATTTT.

V usage is TRBV27 and J usage is TRBJ2-2; TRBD1 agrees at 9 bases. The CDR3 consists of 15 residues. CDR1 MNHEY and CDR2 SMNVEV come from the germline V gene (reference sequence). V gave up 3 bases and J gave up 6 bases; unmatched junction bases: 5. The CDR3 sequence: CASSFGTGLAGELFF. DNA for the CDR3: TGTGCCAGCAGTTTCGGGACAGGGCTGGCCGGGGAGCTGTTTTTT.

The J gene is TRBJ2-1, the V gene TRBV7-9; D remains ambiguous. Between the trimmed V and J ends, which lost 2 bases and 6 bases, there was a span of 8 bases. Germline assignment: CDR1 SEHNR and CDR2 FQNEAQ (reference sequence). The CDR3 is 13 amino acids. The CDR3 coding sequence is TGTGCCAGCAGCTTATACAGTATCAATGAGCAGTTCTTC. Translated: CASSLYSINEQFF.

The chain employs TRBV6-1 and TRBJ2-7; no clear D gene. This CDR3 contains 13 residues. CDR1 and CDR2 (germline): MNHNS, SASEGT. Trimming shortened V by 4 bases and J by 2 bases, and 9 bases separated the two germline ends. The CDR3 bases are TGTGCCAGCAGTGCCGGGTTAACCTACGAGCAGTACTTC. Translating gives CASSAGLTYEQYF.

This clone was recorded only once. V is TRBV29-1 and J is TRBJ2-5, with D unresolved. Germline CDR1 and CDR2: SQVTM and ANQGSEA. The CDR3 loop spans 12 amino acids. Trimming shortened V by 8 bases and J by 6 bases, and 16 bases separated the two germline ends. CDR3: CSTTGVGKTQYF. Written as DNA, the CDR3 is TGCAGCACGACGGGCGTCGGAAAGACCCAGTACTTC.

This chain links TRBV10-2 with TRBJ2-2, with 10 bases aligning to TRBD2. The length of the CDR3 is 16 residues. Germline V gives CDR1 WSHSY, CDR2 SAAADI. Trimming at V came to 10 bases and at J to 3 bases, leaving 11 bases not matched to a gene. The CDR3 reads CATLGGLAGDTGELFF. The CDR3 DNA reads TGCGCCACTCTCGGTGGGCTAGCGGGAGACACCGGGGAGCTGTTTTTT.

V is TRBV5-6 and J is TRBJ2-7, with 12 bases aligning to TRBD2. The CDR3 sequence is 16 residues long. Germline V CDR1 and CDR2: SGHDT, YYEEEE. The V segment lost 4 bases and the J segment 2 bases; nucleotides outside the gene matches: 7. The CDR3 protein is CASSPMTSGGTYEQYF. The CDR3, as DNA: TGTGCCAGCAGCCCGATGACTAGCGGGGGAACCTACGAGCAGTACTTC.

The genes are TRBV5-1 and TRBJ2-4; 13 bases agree with TRBD2. With V trimmed by 4 bases and J by 2 bases, 6 bases remained unmatched. Per germline, CDR1 SGHRS and CDR2 YFSETQ. The CDR3 length is 17 residues. The CDR3 loop is CASSPGLAGVSKNIQYF. The CDR3 nucleotides are TGCGCCAGCAGCCCCGGACTAGCGGGAGTGTCCAAAAACATTCAGTACTTC.

The CDR3 loop is CASSVAGEDNQPQHF. In nucleotides, the CDR3 is TGTGCCAGCAGCGTAGCTGGGGAGGACAATCAGCCCCAGCATTTT. The chain combines TRBV9 with TRBJ1-5; D not resolved. Germline CDR1 reads SGDLS; CDR2 reads YYNGEE. V was shortened by 0 bases and J by 3 bases, with 10 bases between the two germline ends. The CDR3 contains 15 residues.

The chain joins TRBV5-4 to TRBJ2-5; TRBD2 matches 9 bases. After removal of 0 bases from V and 1 base from J, the junction contained 4 bases not matched to a gene. Germline V gives CDR1 SGHNT, CDR2 YYREEE (reference sequence). The CDR3 is made up of 16 amino acids. CDR3 coding DNA: TGTGCCAGCAGCTTGGTCCCTAGCGGGGTCCAAGAGACCCAGTACTTC. Amino acids: CASSLVPSGVQETQYF.

This clone turned up a few times. The chain combines TRBV12-5 with TRBJ1-2; D possibly corresponds to TRBD1 (6 bases). The germline V gene has CDR1 LGHNT and CDR2 FRNRAP. V lost 5 bases and J lost 3, with 13 bases in between. The CDR3 covers 14 residues. The CDR3 is CASGPQGADYGYTF. In DNA, the CDR3 is TGTGCTAGTGGTCCACAGGGCGCCGACTATGGCTACACCTTC.

The chain employs TRBV9 and TRBJ2-3, with 7 bases fitting TRBD1. The V gene's germline CDR1 is SGDLS and CDR2 YYNGEE. V lost 0 bases, J lost 2 bases, and 6 bases stayed unmatched. The CDR3 extends over 16 amino acids. The CDR3 nucleotides are TGTGCCAGCAGCGTAGGCTGGGACAGAGACACAGATACGCAGTATTTT. It codes for CASSVGWDRDTDTQYF.